This T cell receptor (beta chain) was documented in a study of Ad26.COV2.S vaccination and SARS-CoV-2 variants. As for the study in general: By the intramuscular route, Ad26.COV2.S was given once, or twice 56 days apart.

Overall study results and limits: The study found similar non-spike TCR breadth in vaccine and placebo recipients. It was vaccine recipients, not placebo recipients, who had the higher spike-specific TCR breadth.

The CDR3 totals 12 residues. V lost 2 bases, J lost 5 bases, and 4 bases lay in between. Germline CDR1 is WNHNN and CDR2 is SYGVQD (reference sequence). The method was immunoSEQ multiplex PCR; TCRdb's version includes in-frame clones alone and lacks a portion of them. The profile covers 300,000 to 350,000 clones, with almost 90% appearing a single time and about 5% taken by the ten largest. Treatment given: roughly 19 received Ad26.COV2.S at low or high dose, single or two shots; about 5 received placebo; per-sample allocation not given. Sampling was performed 63 days after the first vaccine or placebo injection. Ad26.COV2.S expressed prefusion-stabilized spike from the original Wuhan strain. This clone was observed a handful of times. No antigen is known for it.

The chain recombines TRBV10-1 with TRBJ2-1, with unresolved D. The sequencing here drew on peripheral blood, taken in a trial of Ad26.COV2.S vaccine versus placebo. The receptor was isolated from a person between 18 and 60 years old who received the Ad26.COV2.S COVID-19 vaccine or a placebo. The CDR3 DNA reads TGCGCCAGCAGTGAGGCGAACAATGAGCAGTTCTTC. It yields the protein CASSEANNEQFF.